The 18 T cell receptor beta chains presented below share a single source sample, sequenced in a study of blood T cells in healthy people across ages. The authors ran a second PCR of 7 to 11 cycles using a sample-barcoded 5' primer and a J-beta primer mix. TCRdb re-derived calls from the 5' RACE reads in MiXCR, one entry per CDR3 protein. The table records more than 750,000 distinct CDR3 sequences, roughly 28% of them present only once. These same data were also listed under a study on T cells of mothers and their children.

Sequenced material: blood. The receptors derive from a woman aged 40-49 years in good health.

This chain connects TRBV28 to TRBJ2-1, with TRBD1 identical over 10 bases. Losses at the gene ends were 3 bases for V and 0 bases for J; bases not matched to a gene: 8. The CDR3 totals 18 residues. Germline V gene lookup returns CDR1 MDHEN and CDR2 SYDVKM. The DNA for the CDR3 is TGTGCCAGCAGTTTGCCTCGGACAGGGGGGGACTCCTACAATGAGCAGTTCTTC. The encoded protein is CASSLPRTGGDSYNEQFF.

The CDR3 region is CASPPGTGGIGTEAFF. As DNA, the CDR3 is TGTGCCAGCCCCCCAGGGACAGGGGGTATCGGCACTGAAGCTTTCTTT. The chain uses TRBV28 and TRBJ1-1; 11 nucleotides match TRBD1. J was trimmed by 4 bases and V by 8 bases; bases with no gene match: 12. CDR3 length: 16 residues. Per the germline V gene, CDR1 is MDHEN and CDR2 is SYDVKM.

The sample holds many counts of this clonotype. The chain employs TRBV6-2 or TRBV6-3 and TRBJ2-5; D gene ambiguous. The V end was cut by 6 bases, the J end by 4 bases, with 12 bases between. CDR3 size: 13 residues. The germline CDR1 and CDR2 sequences are MNHEY and SVGEGT. In DNA form, the CDR3 reads TGTGCCAGCAGACCACTCCCCCGAGAGACCCAGTACTTC. It codes for CASRPLPRETQYF.

This clonotype came up many times. This chain links TRBV20-1 with TRBJ1-1; D uncertain. Germline CDR1 is DFQATT and CDR2 is SNEGSKA (reference sequence). The CDR3 has 12 amino acids. Trimming stripped 5 bases from V and 4 bases from J, with 11 bases between. The CDR3 protein is CSAFSRGTEAFF. The CDR3 DNA reads TGCAGTGCTTTCTCTCGTGGCACTGAAGCTTTCTTT.

This clonotype was detected a few times. The gene calls are TRBV5-1 and TRBJ1-2; 7 bases map to TRBD1. Germline V gene sequence: CDR1 SGHRS, CDR2 YFSETQ. V lost 3 bases, J lost 8 bases, and 7 bases stayed unmatched. CDR3 size: 13 residues. The CDR3 spells CASSYYRGDGYTF. DNA of the CDR3: TGCGCCAGCAGCTACTACAGGGGCGACGGCTACACCTTC.

This sequence joins TRBV5-5 and TRBJ1-5, with a weak D call TRBD1 (5 bases). The ends were cut back, 3 bases at V and 2 bases at J, with 18 bases in the middle. CDR1 SGHKS and CDR2 YYEKEE come from the germline V gene (reference sequence). CDR3 size: 17 residues. The CDR3 bases are TGTGCCAGCAGCTCCGGGACCGTCGTGCGTGGCAATCAGCCCCAGCATTTT. Translation gives CASSSGTVVRGNQPQHF.

This clonotype was detected many times. This chain connects TRBV20-1 to TRBJ1-6; D remains ambiguous. Germline lookup yields CDR1 DFQATT and CDR2 SNEGSKA (reference sequence). The V end lost 0 bases, the J end lost 4 bases, and 7 bases lay between the germline ends. The CDR3 loop spans 14 amino acids. Written as DNA, the CDR3 is TGCAGTGCTAGAGAAGGGAGGTATAATTCACCCCTCCACTTT. Translated, it gives CSAREGRYNSPLHF.

The chain links TRBV28 to TRBJ1-4, with TRBD1 as a possible D gene (5 bases). Germline values: CDR1 MDHEN, CDR2 SYDVKM. The V end lost 2 bases, the J end lost 9 bases, and 13 bases lay between the germline ends. The CDR3 contains 14 residues. The CDR3 nucleotides are TGTGCCAGCAGTTTAAGGGGCGGTCAAAAAAAACTGTTTTTT. Encoded protein: CASSLRGGQKKLFF.

The V call is TRBV12-3 or TRBV12-4, the J call TRBJ1-5; no definite D call. This CDR3 contains 14 residues. V was cut by 0 bases and J by 7 bases, with 10 bases left in between. This CDR3 reads CASSLAQEKQPQHF. The DNA for the CDR3 is TGTGCCAGCAGTTTAGCGCAGGAAAAGCAGCCCCAGCATTTT.

This chain joins TRBV20-1 and TRBJ2-1; 8 nucleotides match TRBD1. This CDR3 region has 17 residues. Trimming cost V 5 bases and J 3 bases; bases outside gene matches: 15. CDR1 is DFQATT, CDR2 SNEGSKA, per germline (reference sequence). The CDR3 DNA follows: TGCAGTGCTCTCAGGGGGCCGGCTTGGGGCAACTACAATGAGCAGTTCTTC. Its translation: CSALRGPAWGNYNEQFF.

The chain carries TRBV5-1 and TRBJ2-7; D may be TRBD1 (6 bases). Trimming shortened V by 6 bases and J by 0 bases, and 13 bases separated the two germline ends. The CDR3 length is 14 residues. From germline, CDR1 is SGHRS and CDR2 YFSETQ. The CDR3: CASTYRESSYEQYF. CDR3 in DNA: TGCGCCAGCACCTACAGGGAGAGCTCCTACGAGCAGTACTTC.

The sample holds one count of this clonotype. CDR3 DNA sequence: TGCAGTGCTAGAGGTGGACAGCCCCAAGAGACCCAGTACTTC. This encodes CSARGGQPQETQYF. The chain combines TRBV20-1 with TRBJ2-5; weak D call: TRBD1 (6 bases). The CDR3 contains 14 residues. V shed 1 base and J shed 1 base, with 10 bases lying between them. The V gene's germline CDR1 is DFQATT and CDR2 SNEGSKA (reference sequence).

This clonotype was seen only a few times. This chain links TRBV7-9 with TRBJ2-7; D might be TRBD2 (6 bases). V dropped 5 bases and J dropped 5 bases, with 19 bases sitting between them. Germline loops: CDR1 SEHNR, CDR2 FQNEAQ (reference sequence). The CDR3 has 15 amino acids. This CDR3 is CASSQRDGLLDEQYF. CDR3 nucleotide sequence: TGTGCCAGCAGCCAAAGGGACGGACTACTAGACGAGCAGTACTTC.

This clonotype was observed at least ten times. J is TRBJ2-7 and V is TRBV30; 8 bases match TRBD1. The CDR3 contains 15 residues. V gave up 1 base and J gave up 3 bases; unmatched junction bases: 8. In germline, CDR1 is GTSNPN, CDR2 SVGIG (reference sequence). CDR3 nucleotides: TGTGCCTGGAGTGCGACCGGGACAGGCCTCTACGAGCAGTACTTC. Protein: CAWSATGTGLYEQYF.

Of note for this clonotype: This may arise from a read error, as a much more abundant clone is one base away. V and J are TRBV20-1 and TRBJ2-5; weak D call: TRBD1 (5 bases). The CDR3 spans 13 residues. Germline V gene lookup returns CDR1 DFQATT and CDR2 SNEGSKA (reference sequence). Here the CDR3 DNA reads TGCAGGGCTAGAGATGACAGCCAAGAGACCCAGTACTTC. The encoded protein is CRARDDSQETQYF.

Comments on this clonotype: This may be a read error, as it is one base from a much larger clone. V usage is TRBV27 and J usage is TRBJ1-2; D unclear. Trimming took 1 base from V and 0 from J, leaving 9 bases between them. Germline V gene sequence: CDR1 MNHEY, CDR2 SMNVEV (reference sequence). The CDR3 is 15 residues long. CDR3: CASSLCAGPNYGYTF. The CDR3 coding sequence is TGTGCCAGCAGTTTATGTGCGGGCCCTAACTATGGCTACACCTTC.

This clonotype appeared a few times. This chain connects TRBV9 to TRBJ2-5; 12 bases align to TRBD2. The germline V gene has CDR1 SGDLS and CDR2 YYNGEE. The CDR3 sequence is 16 residues long. After removal of 2 bases from V and 4 bases from J, the junction contained 6 bases not matched to a gene. CDR3 amino acids: CASSVTSGGLGETQYF. CDR3 sequence (DNA): TGTGCCAGCAGCGTGACTAGCGGGGGATTGGGAGAGACCCAGTACTTC.

V and J are TRBV7-2 and TRBJ2-7; 10 bases align to TRBD1. The germline CDR1 and CDR2 sequences are SGHTA and FQGNSA. V shed 0 bases, J shed 0 bases, and the junction held 2 bases outside the gene matches. The CDR3 consists of 16 residues. CDR3 sequence reads: CASSLAGQGSSYEQYF. In DNA, the CDR3 is TGTGCCAGCAGCTTAGCGGGACAGGGGAGCTCCTACGAGCAGTACTTC.